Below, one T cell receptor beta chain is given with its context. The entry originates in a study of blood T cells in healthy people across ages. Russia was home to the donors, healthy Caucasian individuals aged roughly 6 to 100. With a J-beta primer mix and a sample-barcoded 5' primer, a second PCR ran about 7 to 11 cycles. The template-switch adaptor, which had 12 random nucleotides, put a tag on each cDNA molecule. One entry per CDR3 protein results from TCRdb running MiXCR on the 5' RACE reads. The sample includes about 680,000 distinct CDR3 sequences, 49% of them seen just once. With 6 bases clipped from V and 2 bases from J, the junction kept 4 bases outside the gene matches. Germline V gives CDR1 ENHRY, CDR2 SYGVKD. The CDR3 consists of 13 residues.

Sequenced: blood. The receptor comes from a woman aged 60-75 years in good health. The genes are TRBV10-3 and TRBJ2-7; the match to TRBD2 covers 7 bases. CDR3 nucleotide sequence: TGTGCCATCAGGGGGGGGGTAGCCTACGAGCAGTACTTC. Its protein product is CAIRGGVAYEQYF.